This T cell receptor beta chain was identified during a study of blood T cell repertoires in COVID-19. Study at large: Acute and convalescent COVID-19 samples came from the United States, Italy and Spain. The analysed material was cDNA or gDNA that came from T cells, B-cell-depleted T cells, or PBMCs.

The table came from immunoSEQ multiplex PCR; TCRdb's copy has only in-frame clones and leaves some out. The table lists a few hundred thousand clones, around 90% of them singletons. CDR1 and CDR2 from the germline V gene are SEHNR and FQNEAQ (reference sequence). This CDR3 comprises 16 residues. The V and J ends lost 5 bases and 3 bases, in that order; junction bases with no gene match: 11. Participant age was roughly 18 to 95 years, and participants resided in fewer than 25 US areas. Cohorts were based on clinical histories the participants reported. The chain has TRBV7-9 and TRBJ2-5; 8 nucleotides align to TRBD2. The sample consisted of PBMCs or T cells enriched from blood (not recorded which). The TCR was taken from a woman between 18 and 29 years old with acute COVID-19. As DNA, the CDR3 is TGTGCCAGCAGCCCCCCCTTTCGGACTAGCAAAGAGACCCAGTACTTC. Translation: CASSPPFRTSKETQYF.